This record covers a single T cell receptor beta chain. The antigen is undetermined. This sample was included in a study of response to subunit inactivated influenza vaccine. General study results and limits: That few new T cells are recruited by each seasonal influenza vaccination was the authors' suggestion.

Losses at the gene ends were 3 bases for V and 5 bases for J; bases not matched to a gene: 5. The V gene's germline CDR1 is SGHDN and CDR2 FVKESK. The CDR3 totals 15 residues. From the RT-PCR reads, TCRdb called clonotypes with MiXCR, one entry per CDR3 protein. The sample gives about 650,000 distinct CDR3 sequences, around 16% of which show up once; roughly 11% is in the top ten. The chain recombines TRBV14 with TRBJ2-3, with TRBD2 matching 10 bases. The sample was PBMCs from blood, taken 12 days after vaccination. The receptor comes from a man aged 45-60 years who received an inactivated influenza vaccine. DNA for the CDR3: TGTGCCAGCAGCCATGGGACTAGCGTGGGAGATACGCAGTATTTT. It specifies CASSHGTSVGDTQYF.